Listed here are 22 T cell receptor beta chains from one sample, sequenced in a study of blood T cell repertoires in COVID-19. Sequenced by immunoSEQ multiplex PCR; TCRdb stores in-frame clones only, minus some. The sample lists some 150,000 clones, about 89% occurring once. Sequencing used peripheral blood. These receptors were obtained from a man aged 50 to 60 who had recovered from COVID-19.

This clone was counted a single time. This sequence joins TRBV14 and TRBJ2-7; TRBD1 aligns across 8 bases. This CDR3 is built from 14 residues. From germline, CDR1 is SGHDN and CDR2 FVKESK. Trimming cost V 3 bases and J 6 bases; bases outside gene matches: 7. CDR3 region: CASSQMDRASEQYF. The CDR3 DNA sequence: TGTGCCAGCAGCCAGATGGACAGGGCTAGCGAGCAGTACTTC. The full variable domain, rest sourced from reference TRBV14 and TRBJ2-7, is EAGVTQFPSHSVIEKGQTVTLRCDPISGHDNLYWYRRVMGKEIKFLLHFVKESKQDESGMPNNRFLAERTGGTYSTLKVQPAELEDSGVYFCASSQMDRASEQYFGPGTRLTVT.

The rearrangement joins TRBV4-2 to TRBJ1-4, with TRBD1 identical over 7 bases. Germline loops: CDR1 LGHNA, CDR2 YNFKEQ. CDR3 size: 16 residues. V lost 1 base and J lost 8; bases outside the gene matches: 10. DNA of the CDR3: TGTGCCAGCAGCCAAGCAGAGAGACAGGGTGGGGAAAAACTGTTTTTT. Its translation is CASSQAERQGGEKLFF.

The chain recombines TRBV19 with TRBJ2-7; 7 bases map to TRBD1. CDR3 length: 14 amino acids. Germline V gene lookup returns CDR1 LNHDA and CDR2 SQIVND (reference sequence). Germline trimming cut 6 bases from V and 3 bases from J; bases unmatched to any gene: 8. CDR3 residues: CASSSFRDSYEQYF. The CDR3 DNA reads as TGTGCCAGTAGCTCCTTCCGGGACAGCTACGAGCAGTACTTC.

In the case of this clone: One junction end disagrees with the germline gene, perhaps due to a read error. This sequence joins TRBV27 and TRBJ2-7; TRBD1 matches at 7 bases. The CDR3 loop spans 13 amino acids. Germline values: CDR1 MNHEY, CDR2 SMNVEV (reference sequence). The CDR3: CASSFRQGGEHHF. The CDR3 bases are TGTGCCAGCAGTTTCCGACAGGGTGGTGAGCACCACTTC.

This chain links TRBV4-1 with TRBJ2-5, with D unresolved. The CDR3 covers 13 residues. Looked up from germline, CDR1 is MGHRA and CDR2 is YSYEKL. V lost 3 bases and J lost 5, with 10 bases in between. CDR3 loop: CASSQNPRETQYF. CDR3 nucleotides: TGCGCCAGCAGCCAGAACCCGCGGGAGACCCAGTACTTC.

The V gene is TRBV6-6, the J gene TRBJ2-1; 9 bases match TRBD2. The CDR3 covers 15 residues. V trimming: 5 bases; J trimming: 1 base; junction bases outside the gene matches: 3. CDR1 and CDR2 from the germline V gene are MNHNY and SVGAGI (reference sequence). CDR3 amino acids: CASSSSGGSYNEQFF. The CDR3 nucleotides are TGTGCCAGCAGTAGTAGCGGGGGATCCTACAATGAGCAGTTCTTC.

The chain combines TRBV11-3 with TRBJ2-1; 8 bases align to TRBD1. Germline V gives CDR1 SGHNT, CDR2 YENEEA. The CDR3 totals 15 residues. V lost 2 bases to trimming and J lost 4 bases; unmatched junction nucleotides: 4. CDR3 DNA sequence: TGTGCCAGCAGCTTAAGACAGGGGACTTACAATGAGCAGTTCTTC. Translation: CASSLRQGTYNEQFF.

V is TRBV6-1 and J is TRBJ1-1; 8 nucleotides match TRBD1. From germline, CDR1 is MNHNS and CDR2 SASEGT. The CDR3 is made up of 18 amino acids. V was pared by 2 bases and J by 4 bases, with 15 bases of the junction left unmatched. This CDR3 reads CASSERAGGARSATEAFF. CDR3 bases: TGTGCCAGCAGTGAACGGGCAGGGGGCGCGAGGTCGGCCACTGAAGCTTTCTTT.

The gene calls are TRBV18 and TRBJ2-7; D perhaps matches TRBD1 (7 bases). Germline values: CDR1 KGHSH, CDR2 LQKENI. V lost 3 bases to trimming and J lost 3 bases, with 9 bases between them. The CDR3 covers 13 residues. CDR3: CASSPQGGYEQYF. The CDR3 nucleotides are TGTGCCAGCTCACCCCAGGGGGGCTACGAGCAGTACTTC.

The chain is built from TRBV5-4 and TRBJ1-5; D is uncertain. Germline CDR1 and CDR2: SGHNT and YYREEE (reference sequence). The CDR3 totals 18 residues. V was clipped by 0 bases and J by 8 bases, with 24 bases between them. In DNA form, the CDR3 reads TGTGCCAGCAGCTTGGAGCCCCAGCCCTTAGCCCTTTCGGAGCCCCAGCATTTT. Translated, it gives CASSLEPQPLALSEPQHF.

This clone came up once. The V gene is TRBV4-1, the J gene TRBJ1-1, with 8 bases identical to TRBD1. In germline, CDR1 is MGHRA, CDR2 YSYEKL. The V segment lost 3 bases and the J segment 1 base; nucleotides outside the gene matches: 4. The length of the CDR3 is 15 residues. The CDR3 sequence is CASSQVTGGNTEAFF. The CDR3 DNA reads TGCGCCAGCAGCCAGGTTACAGGGGGGAACACTGAAGCTTTCTTT.

This chain joins TRBV7-9 and TRBJ2-1; D gene unclear. The V end was cut by 6 bases, the J end by 2 bases, with 26 bases between. Germline V lookup: CDR1 SEHNR, CDR2 FQNEAQ (reference sequence). The CDR3 loop spans 19 amino acids. CDR3 protein: CASSSPGGETYRTYNEQFF. CDR3 nucleotide sequence: TGTGCCAGCAGTTCCCCCGGCGGCGAAACATATCGAACCTACAATGAGCAGTTCTTC.

CDR3 nucleotides: TGTGCCAGCAGCCAAGAAACAGGGAACACCGGGGAGCTGTTTTTT. The encoded protein is CASSQETGNTGELFF. The rearrangement links TRBV3-1 (or the pseudogene TRBV3-2) to TRBJ2-2; the D gene is possibly TRBD1 (5 bases). The V gene's germline CDR1 is LGHDT and CDR2 YNNKEL (reference sequence). The CDR3 length is 15 residues. V was cut by 0 bases and J by 1 base, with 6 bases left in between.

The chain combines TRBV7-9 with TRBJ1-4, with 7 bases matching TRBD1. The V gene's germline CDR1 is SEHNR and CDR2 FQNEAQ (reference sequence). After removal of 6 bases from V and 2 bases from J, the junction contained 9 bases not matched to a gene. This CDR3 has 16 amino acids. CDR3 bases: TGTGCCAGCAGTCGAGGGGGCTCGTCCACTAATGAAAAACTGTTTTTT. Translating it yields CASSRGGSSTNEKLFF.

This clone was seen many times. The gene calls are TRBV2 and TRBJ2-5, with 10 nucleotides matching TRBD1. This CDR3 has 15 residues. Germline CDR1 reads SNHLY; CDR2 reads FYNNEI. V lost 6 bases and J lost 5; bases outside the gene matches: 9. The CDR3 is CASSPGPGQGETQYF. CDR3 coding DNA: TGTGCCAGCAGCCCTGGACCGGGACAGGGGGAGACCCAGTACTTC.

The V and J genes are TRBV5-5 and TRBJ1-2; 9 bases fit TRBD1. The junction had 10 bases not matched to a gene; V was cut back by 0 bases and J by 7 bases. Germline CDR1 reads SGHKS; CDR2 reads YYEKEE (reference sequence). The CDR3 is 16 amino acids. This chain's CDR3 is CASSLGPETGGFGYTF. The CDR3 DNA reads as TGTGCCAGCAGCTTGGGTCCTGAGACAGGGGGATTTGGCTACACCTTC. Variable domain in full (rest from reference TRBV5-5 and TRBJ1-2): DAGVTQSPTHLIKTRGQQVTLRCSPISGHKSVSWYQQVLGQGPQFIFQYYEKEERGRGNFPDRFSARQFPNYSSELNVNALLLGDSALYLCASSLGPETGGFGYTFGSGTRLTVV.

The chain recombines TRBV19 with TRBJ2-7; no clear D gene. This CDR3 region has 14 residues. Trimming shortened V by 0 bases and J by 0 bases, and 6 bases separated the two germline ends. Per germline, CDR1 LNHDA and CDR2 SQIVND (reference sequence). CDR3 residues: CASSIDWSSYEQYF. DNA for the CDR3: TGTGCCAGTAGTATAGATTGGAGCTCCTACGAGCAGTACTTC.

This clone appeared a few times. The rearrangement joins TRBV4-3 to TRBJ1-2, with a possible D match to TRBD1 (5 bases). The length of the CDR3 is 13 residues. CDR1 is LGHNA, CDR2 YSLEER, per germline. V was pared by 2 bases and J by 5 bases, with 9 bases between. This chain's CDR3 is CASSQQRQYGYTF. Here the CDR3 DNA reads TGCGCCAGCAGCCAACAAAGACAGTATGGCTACACCTTC.

The chain couples TRBV7-6 to TRBJ1-4; 7 nucleotides agree with TRBD1. CDR3 length: 16 amino acids. Trimming took 5 bases from V and 4 from J; bases not matched to a gene: 10. Germline CDR1 reads SGHVS; CDR2 reads FNYEAQ. The CDR3, as DNA: TGTGCCAGCAGCCCGCGGACAGGATTAAATAATGAAAAACTGTTTTTT. This encodes CASSPRTGLNNEKLFF.

The chain uses TRBV27 and TRBJ1-1, with unresolved D. Trimming left V 3 bases short and J 1 base short, with 6 bases between. This CDR3 region has 13 residues. CDR1 and CDR2 (germline): MNHEY, SMNVEV (reference sequence). CDR3 nucleotides: TGTGCCAGCAGTTTGGCCGCGAACACTGAAGCTTTCTTT. Its translation is CASSLAANTEAFF.

V usage is TRBV5-1 and J usage is TRBJ1-2, with 7 nucleotides matching TRBD1. The CDR3 runs 15 residues. Trimming took 4 bases from V and 1 from J; bases not matched to a gene: 7. Per germline, CDR1 SGHRS and CDR2 YFSETQ. CDR3 in DNA: TGCGCCAGCAGCCCACAGGGGCCCCATAACTATGGCTACACCTTC. Amino acids: CASSPQGPHNYGYTF.

V usage is TRBV7-2 and J usage is TRBJ2-7, with 8 bases identical to TRBD1. Looked up from germline, CDR1 is SGHTA and CDR2 is FQGNSA. The CDR3 extends over 15 amino acids. The junction had 8 bases not matched to a gene; V was cut back by 7 bases and J by 0 bases. In nucleotides, the CDR3 is TGTGCCAGCACCCGGACAGGGTCGAGCTCCTACGAGCAGTACTTC. This gives the protein CASTRTGSSSYEQYF.